Listed here are 30 T cell receptor beta chains from one sample, sequenced in a study of T cell responses to AZD1222 COVID-19 vaccine (dated by TCRdb to about 2021). Library preparation employed the immunoSEQ multiplex PCR assay. Sourced from immuneACCESS, this table was stored by TCRdb with only in-frame sequences that have V and J called. A share of the clones is absent; for the studies checked, an unresolved V gene accounts for under half, and the remainder has no known explanation. Within this sample are approximately 96,000 clones, with 86% of them counted one time only. Around 5.9% of the sample goes to the ten largest clones. This specimen's time point label, interpreted: about 28 days (+/-7) after the second vaccine dose. This material consisted of peripheral blood, taken 28 days after the second AZD1222 dose. Receptors originate from an adult who received the AZD1222 COVID-19 vaccine.

This chain links TRBV12-3 or TRBV12-4 with TRBJ2-7; 11 bases map to TRBD2. The trim removed 10 bases at V and 2 bases at J, leaving 4 bases unmatched. The CDR3 extends over 13 amino acids. CDR3 DNA sequence: TGTGCCACCCGACTAGCGGGAACCTACGAGCAGTACTTC. It specifies CATRLAGTYEQYF.

For the CDR3, the DNA is TGTGCCAGCCGACTAGCTCGAGTAGGGTTCTTC. It codes for CASRLARVGFF. V is TRBV7-2 and J is TRBJ2-1, with TRBD2 matching 7 bases. The CDR3 covers 11 residues. V lost 8 bases and J lost 15; bases outside the gene matches: 10. Germline lookup yields CDR1 SGHTA and CDR2 FQGNSA.

This chain joins TRBV18 and TRBJ2-5, with D perhaps TRBD2 (6 bases). CDR1 is KGHSH and CDR2 is LQKENI in the germline V gene. The CDR3 spans 14 residues. The V end was cut by 6 bases, the J end by 4 bases, with 15 bases between. The chain's CDR3 is CASSDRRGGETQYF. CDR3 nucleotide sequence: TGTGCCAGCTCTGACCGGAGGGGAGGAGAGACCCAGTACTTC.

The genes are TRBV11-2 and TRBJ2-1; 8 nucleotides match TRBD2. The CDR3 is 16 amino acids. Germline V gene sequence: CDR1 SGHAT, CDR2 FQNNGV. Trimming took 5 bases from V and 4 from J; bases not matched to a gene: 10. The CDR3 is CASSPPGGAVYNEQFF. For the CDR3, the DNA is TGTGCCAGCAGCCCCCCCGGGGGGGCCGTTTACAATGAGCAGTTCTTC.

The chain combines TRBV10-3 with TRBJ2-7; 11 nucleotides agree with TRBD2. The J segment lost 5 bases and the V segment lost 6 bases, leaving 12 bases of the junction unmatched. The CDR3 covers 16 residues. CDR1 and CDR2 from the germline V gene are ENHRY and SYGVKD. In DNA, the CDR3 is TGTGCCATCAGATCACTAGCGGGAGTAGGGAGGGACGAGCAGTACTTC. Amino acid sequence: CAIRSLAGVGRDEQYF.

This chain joins TRBV10-2 and TRBJ2-1, with TRBD2 as a possible D gene (5 bases). The germline gives CDR1 WSHSY, CDR2 SAAADI. V was trimmed by 3 bases and J by 9 bases, leaving 18 bases between them. The CDR3 spans 15 residues. CDR3 DNA: TGCGCCAGCAGTGAACGAACCGCCCGAAGCGGTGAGCAGTTCTTC. Its protein is CASSERTARSGEQFF.

The CDR3 coding sequence is TGTGCCAGCAGTTTGGACGGTTATCAGCCCCAGCATTTT. Its protein product is CASSLDGYQPQHF. The chain recombines TRBV28 with TRBJ1-5; D is uncertain. The CDR3 loop spans 13 amino acids. The V gene lost 3 bases and the J gene lost 5 bases, with 8 bases spanning the gap. Looked up from germline, CDR1 is MDHEN and CDR2 is SYDVKM.

The V call is TRBV30, the J call TRBJ1-5; D gene unclear. Germline V gene lookup returns CDR1 GTSNPN and CDR2 SVGIG (reference sequence). Trimming cost V 0 bases and J 6 bases, with 9 bases left between them. The CDR3 consists of 13 residues. CDR3 protein: CAWSVREGQPQHF. The CDR3 DNA follows: TGTGCCTGGAGTGTACGGGAGGGTCAGCCCCAGCATTTT.

The chain joins TRBV28 to TRBJ2-5; D is unclear. This CDR3 contains 13 residues. Germline lookup yields CDR1 MDHEN and CDR2 SYDVKM. Trimming removed 4 bases from V and 7 bases from J, with 13 bases in between. This CDR3 reads CASSSDQKGTQYF. The DNA for the CDR3 is TGTGCCAGCAGTTCGGACCAGAAGGGGACCCAGTACTTC. Full variable domain (missing parts from reference TRBV28 and TRBJ2-5): DVKVTQSSRYLVKRTGEKVFLECVQDMDHENMFWYRQDPGLGLRLIYFSYDVKMKEKGDIPEGYSVSREKKERFSLILESASTNQTSMYLCASSSDQKGTQYFGPGTRLLVL.

V gene TRBV6-2 or TRBV6-3 combines with J gene TRBJ1-1; no definite D call. This CDR3 is built from 15 residues. From germline, CDR1 is MNHEY and CDR2 SVGEGT. V was pared by 6 bases and J by 0 bases, with 14 bases between. The DNA for the CDR3 is TGTGCCAGCAGCCGTTTACAGAGCATGAACACTGAAGCTTTCTTT. As protein: CASSRLQSMNTEAFF.

V gene TRBV10-1 combines with J gene TRBJ2-3, with 8 bases that match TRBD2. This CDR3 has 16 residues. Trimming cost V 8 bases and J 6 bases; bases outside gene matches: 16. Germline values: CDR1 WNHNN, CDR2 SYGVQD (reference sequence). CDR3 residues: CASGERWREAPDTQYF. CDR3 in DNA: TGCGCCAGCGGCGAACGTTGGCGGGAGGCTCCTGATACGCAGTATTTT.

There are a few counts of this clone. The V call is TRBV12-3 or TRBV12-4, the J call TRBJ2-1, with D tentatively TRBD1 (7 bases). The CDR3 runs 13 residues. V was trimmed by 2 bases and J by 10 bases, leaving 12 bases between them. This chain's CDR3 is CASSLIQGGEQFF. Written as DNA, the CDR3 is TGTGCCAGCAGTTTAATTCAGGGGGGAGAGCAGTTCTTC.

The chain employs TRBV10-3 and TRBJ1-2, with D possibly matching TRBD1 (5 bases). From germline, CDR1 is ENHRY and CDR2 SYGVKD. Trimming took off 2 bases at V and 7 bases at J, with 14 bases between the two ends. CDR3 length equals 14 residues. The CDR3 DNA reads as TGTGCCATCAGTGAGGCAGGGCGCCTTAGTGGCTACACCTTC. Amino acids: CAISEAGRLSGYTF.

The rearrangement joins TRBV19 to TRBJ2-3; TRBD1 matches 9 bases. The CDR3 extends over 15 amino acids. CDR1 and CDR2 from the germline V gene are LNHDA and SQIVND (reference sequence). J lost 4 bases, V lost 3 bases, and 5 bases had no gene match. The CDR3 reads CASSIGQGLPDTQYF. For the CDR3, the DNA is TGTGCCAGTAGTATCGGACAGGGGCTCCCAGATACGCAGTATTTT.

This clone came up a few times. The chain combines TRBV27 with TRBJ1-1; D is ambiguous. Germline V gene sequence: CDR1 MNHEY, CDR2 SMNVEV (reference sequence). The V end lost 4 bases, the J end lost 0 bases, and 9 bases lay between the germline ends. The length of the CDR3 is 14 residues. CDR3 residues: CASSSPGLNTEAFF. Written as DNA, the CDR3 is TGTGCCAGCAGTTCCCCTGGACTGAACACTGAAGCTTTCTTT.

A word on this clone: Distinct nucleotide sequences in the sample also encode this CDR3. This chain links TRBV6-5 with TRBJ1-5, with a possible D match to TRBD1 (5 bases). The length of the CDR3 is 14 residues. The V end lost 6 bases, the J end lost 4 bases, and 13 bases lay between the germline ends. The germline gives CDR1 MNHEY, CDR2 SVGAGI. CDR3 sequence: CASSSGRRNQPQHF. For the CDR3, the DNA is TGTGCCAGCAGCTCGGGACGAAGAAATCAGCCCCAGCATTTT.

This chain uses TRBV4-1 with TRBJ2-7; D gene unclear. Trimming left V 4 bases short and J 0 bases short, with 22 bases between. The CDR3 has 18 residues. The V gene's germline CDR1 is MGHRA and CDR2 YSYEKL. The DNA for the CDR3 is TGCGCCAGCAGCCCGCTAGACTTCATAGGTCGGAGCTCCTACGAGCAGTACTTC. It specifies CASSPLDFIGRSSYEQYF.

A word on this clone: Other DNA variants within this sample encode the same CDR3. The CDR3 bases are TGTGCCAGCAGTTACTCGGCTACTGAAGCTTTCTTT. Residues: CASSYSATEAFF. This chain links TRBV6-5 with TRBJ1-1, with D unresolved. V shed 0 bases and J shed 5 bases, with 4 bases lying between them. This CDR3 has 12 residues. Germline V CDR1 and CDR2: MNHEY, SVGAGI.

The V gene is TRBV6-2 or TRBV6-3, the J gene TRBJ2-7; D call uncertain. Trimming took 2 bases from V and 2 from J, leaving 7 bases between them. CDR3 size: 13 residues. The germline V gene has CDR1 MNHEY and CDR2 SVGEGT. CDR3 in DNA: TGTGCCAGCAGTTACGTCGGCACCTACGAGCAGTACTTC. It yields the protein CASSYVGTYEQYF.

This clone showed up just once. The rearrangement joins TRBV28 to TRBJ2-7; D ambiguous. CDR3 length: 14 residues. Germline V lookup: CDR1 MDHEN, CDR2 SYDVKM. Trimming pared 5 bases from V and 6 bases from J, leaving 17 bases between. CDR3 nucleotide sequence: TGTGCCAGCAGTCCGCCCCCGGGTGGCGGCGAGCAGTACTTC. It translates to CASSPPPGGGEQYF.

The gene calls are TRBV27 and TRBJ2-5; unclear D gene. The V and J ends lost 3 bases and 2 bases respectively, with 13 bases between them. The CDR3 covers 15 residues. Looked up from germline, CDR1 is MNHEY and CDR2 is SMNVEV (reference sequence). The CDR3 sequence: CASSFFPTGQETQYF. The CDR3 nucleotides are TGTGCCAGCAGTTTCTTCCCGACCGGGCAAGAGACCCAGTACTTC.

This CDR3 is CASGSGPSTDTQYF. CDR3 DNA sequence: TGCGCCAGCGGATCGGGACCTTCTACAGATACGCAGTATTTT. The genes are TRBV10-1 and TRBJ2-3, with D tentatively TRBD1 or TRBD2 (5 bases each). Trimming left V 8 bases short and J 3 bases short, with 15 bases between. CDR3 size: 14 residues. Germline V CDR1 and CDR2: WNHNN, SYGVQD (reference sequence).

This chain joins TRBV3-1 (or the pseudogene TRBV3-2) and TRBJ2-2; no clear D. V dropped 2 bases and J dropped 0 bases, with 10 bases sitting between them. From germline, CDR1 is LGHDT and CDR2 YNNKEL (reference sequence). The CDR3 totals 16 residues. Here the CDR3 DNA reads TGTGCCAGCAGCCAATCGCGAACTACGAACACCGGGGAGCTGTTTTTT. Encoded protein: CASSQSRTTNTGELFF.

This chain links TRBV5-1 with TRBJ1-5; D is undetermined. Germline V gene sequence: CDR1 SGHRS, CDR2 YFSETQ. Trimming removed 4 bases from V and 3 bases from J, with 14 bases in between. The CDR3 loop spans 15 amino acids. CDR3 bases: TGCGCCAGCAGCCCCGGACCGGAGTTCAATCAGCCCCAGCATTTT. This encodes CASSPGPEFNQPQHF. Looking up the rest from reference TRBV5-1 and TRBJ1-5 gives the full variable domain: KAGVTQTPRYLIKTRGQQVTLSCSPISGHRSVSWYQQTPGQGLQFLFEYFSETQRNKGNFPGRFSGRQFSNSRSEMNVSTLELGDSALYLCASSPGPEFNQPQHFGDGTRLSIL.

The chain joins TRBV4-3 to TRBJ2-5, with TRBD1 matching over 9 bases. The CDR3 runs 14 residues. The ends lost 2 bases at V and 5 bases at J; junction bases unmatched: 3. CDR1 and CDR2 (germline): LGHNA, YSLEER. CDR3 region: CASSQTGGGETQYF. In DNA, the CDR3 is TGCGCCAGCAGCCAAACAGGGGGCGGGGAGACCCAGTACTTC.

The chain employs TRBV14 and TRBJ2-1, with 9 bases matching TRBD2. V lost 2 bases to trimming and J lost 4 bases; unmatched junction nucleotides: 6. Germline V CDR1 and CDR2: SGHDN, FVKESK. The CDR3 contains 16 residues. In nucleotides, the CDR3 is TGTGCCAGCAGCCAACCCCTAGCGGGGTTATACAATGAGCAGTTCTTC. Amino acids: CASSQPLAGLYNEQFF.

In this sample, this clone turned up once. This chain connects TRBV25-1 to TRBJ2-5, with TRBD2 identical over 12 bases. V gave up 2 bases and J gave up 1 base; unmatched junction bases: 5. CDR1 is MGHDK and CDR2 is SYGVNS in the germline V gene. This CDR3 comprises 17 residues. CDR3 in DNA: TGTGCCAGCAGTGAAATCGGACTAGCGGGGCTCCAAGAGACCCAGTACTTC. Residues: CASSEIGLAGLQETQYF.

This chain links TRBV3-1 (or the pseudogene TRBV3-2) with TRBJ2-1, with D unclear. The V gene's germline CDR1 is LGHDT and CDR2 YNNKEL (reference sequence). V lost 3 bases and J 8 bases, leaving 14 bases between the germline ends. The CDR3 spans 14 residues. Here the CDR3 reads CASSQTGRYDEQFF. The DNA of the CDR3 is TGTGCCAGCAGCCAGACTGGCCGCTATGATGAGCAGTTCTTC.

The chain uses TRBV18 and TRBJ1-1; D unclear. CDR3 size: 16 residues. Trimming left V 1 base short and J 1 base short, with 13 bases between. The germline gives CDR1 KGHSH, CDR2 LQKENI. Here the CDR3 reads CASSPQMGSGNTEAFF. In nucleotides, the CDR3 is TGTGCCAGCTCACCACAAATGGGTTCGGGGAACACTGAAGCTTTCTTT. Full variable domain (missing parts from reference TRBV18 and TRBJ1-1): NAGVMQNPRHLVRRRGQEARLRCSPMKGHSHVYWYRQLPEEGLKFMVYLQKENIIDESGMPKERFSAEFPKEGPSILRIQQVVRGDSAAYFCASSPQMGSGNTEAFFGQGTRLTVV.

V and J are TRBV3-1 (or the pseudogene TRBV3-2) and TRBJ2-6; TRBD2 is a possible D gene (5 bases). The CDR3 totals 14 residues. V was pared by 4 bases and J by 11 bases, with 15 bases between. Germline V gene data show CDR1 as LGHDT and CDR2 as YNNKEL (reference sequence). The CDR3 DNA reads TGTGCCAGCAGCCGTGTACGGGGTATTGACGTCCTGACTTTC. The encoded protein is CASSRVRGIDVLTF.